A single sample gave rise to the 4 T cell receptor beta chains below, sequenced in a study of T-cell memory formation after mild COVID-19. Via MiXCR, TCRdb re-called the 5' RACE reads, giving one row per CDR3 protein. The sample carries about 310,000 distinct CDR3 sequences, roughly a fifth recorded once. What was sequenced was PBMCs or a T cell subset sorted from them (not recorded which). All receptors derive from a man aged 18-30 years who had mild COVID-19 (a few samples of this study predate the infection). Cell type and time point are not known.

This chain uses TRBV5-1 with TRBJ1-4; possibly TRBD1 for D (5 bases). V dropped 5 bases and J dropped 2 bases, with 10 bases sitting between them. Germline V gives CDR1 SGHRS, CDR2 YFSETQ. The CDR3 runs to 14 residues. The CDR3 DNA reads as TGCGCCAGCAGTCGGGGGACTACTAATGAAAAACTGTTTTTT. This gives the protein CASSRGTTNEKLFF.

This clonotype has only a few counts. The rearrangement uses TRBV27 and TRBJ1-3; D not resolved. The germline V and J ends were trimmed by 8 bases and 3 bases, with 5 bases remaining between them. CDR1 is MNHEY and CDR2 is SMNVEV in the germline V gene (reference sequence). The CDR3 runs 11 residues. DNA of the CDR3: TGTGCCAGCCGCTATGGAAACACCATATATTTT. This sequence encodes CASRYGNTIYF.

The V gene is TRBV27, the J gene TRBJ2-7; a weak D match, TRBD2 (5 bases). Trimming removed 5 bases at V and 0 bases at J, with 8 bases between. The germline CDR1 and CDR2 sequences are MNHEY and SMNVEV (reference sequence). The CDR3 is made up of 13 amino acids. The CDR3 coding sequence is TGTGCCAGCAGTGAGCGGCCCTCCTACGAGCAGTACTTC. Its translation is CASSERPSYEQYF.

The chain joins TRBV12-3 or TRBV12-4 to TRBJ2-3; D is undetermined. This CDR3 is built from 13 residues. Trimming shortened V by 5 bases and J by 6 bases, and 12 bases separated the two germline ends. The CDR3 region is CASSPPLADTQYF. As DNA, the CDR3 is TGTGCCAGCAGTCCACCCCTTGCGGATACGCAGTATTTT.